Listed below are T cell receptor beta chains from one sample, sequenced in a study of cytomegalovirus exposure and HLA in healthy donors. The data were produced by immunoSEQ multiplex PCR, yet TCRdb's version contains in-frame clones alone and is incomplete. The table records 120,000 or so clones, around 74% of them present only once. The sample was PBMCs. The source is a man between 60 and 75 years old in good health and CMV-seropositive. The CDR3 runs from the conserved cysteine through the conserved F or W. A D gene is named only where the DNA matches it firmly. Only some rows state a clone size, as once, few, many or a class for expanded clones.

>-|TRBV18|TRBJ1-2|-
TGTGCCAGCTCACCATCGGCAGGGGAGGGCTACACCTTC
CASSPSAGEGYTF
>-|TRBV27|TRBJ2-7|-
TGTGCCAGCAGTTTAGGTGGCCTCTACGGGGAGCAGTACTTC
CASSLGGLYGEQYF
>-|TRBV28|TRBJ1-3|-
TGTGCCAGCAGTCCCGGGACACAGAGGCCAAACACCATATATTTT
CASSPGTQRPNTIYF
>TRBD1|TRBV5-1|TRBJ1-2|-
TGCGCCAGCAGCTTGCAGGGACAGGGTAGAGGCTACACCTTC
CASSLQGQGRGYTF
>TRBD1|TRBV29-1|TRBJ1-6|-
TGCAGCGTTGGAACAGGGGGGGATTCACCCCTCCACTTT
CSVGTGGDSPLHF
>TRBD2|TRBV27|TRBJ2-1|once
TGTGCCAGCAGGTATGGACTAGCGGGTCTCAATGAGCAGTTCTTC
CASRYGLAGLNEQFF
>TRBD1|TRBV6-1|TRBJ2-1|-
TGTGCCAGCAGTGAAAAGGGACAGGGAAACAATGAGCAGTTCTTC
CASSEKGQGNNEQFF
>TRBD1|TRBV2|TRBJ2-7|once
TGTGCCAGCGAGGGACAGGTTCGTCTCAACGAGCAGTACTTC
CASEGQVRLNEQYF
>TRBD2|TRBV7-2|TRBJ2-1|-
TGTGCCAGCAGGCCGAGACTAGCGGGGAACAATGAGCAGTTCTTC
CASRPRLAGNNEQFF
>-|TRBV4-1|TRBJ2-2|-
TGCGCCAGCAGCCAAGCGCGACAGGATGGCACCGGGGAGCTGTTTTTT
CASSQARQDGTGELFF
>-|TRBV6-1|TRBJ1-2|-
TGTGCCAGCAGTGAACAATGGGGCGCCGGCTATGGCTACACCTTC
CASSEQWGAGYGYTF
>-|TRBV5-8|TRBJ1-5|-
TGTGCCAGCAGCCTTATTGCGGGTCAGCCCCAGCATTTT
CASSLIAGQPQHF
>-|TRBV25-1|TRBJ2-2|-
TGTGCCAGCAGTCCCACGAACACCGGGGAGCTGTTTTTT
CASSPTNTGELFF
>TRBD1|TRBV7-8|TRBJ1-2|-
TGTGCCAGCACCCCGACTGTGACAGGGCCTAACTATGGCTACACCTTC
CASTPTVTGPNYGYTF
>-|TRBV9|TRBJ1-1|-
TGTGCCAGCAGCGCCAATTGGGGGGGCACTGAAGCTTTCTTT
CASSANWGGTEAFF
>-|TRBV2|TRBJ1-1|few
TGTGCCAGCAGTGGACAGGCGATTGAAGCTTTCTTT
CASSGQAIEAFF
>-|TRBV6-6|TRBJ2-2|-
TGTGCCAGCAGTTACTCGAGTGTAGGGGCCGGGGAGCTGTTTTTT
CASSYSSVGAGELFF
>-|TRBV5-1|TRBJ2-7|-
TGCGCCAGCAGCTTGGTCTCCCCTACGGAGCAGTACTTC
CASSLVSPTEQYF
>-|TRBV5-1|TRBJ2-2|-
TGCGCCAGCAGCCGGTCTGAGACAGGGAACACCGGGGAGCTGTTTTTT
CASSRSETGNTGELFF
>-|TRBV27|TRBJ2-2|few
TGTGCCAGCAGTTTGCGACAGAACACCGGGGAGCTGTTTTTT
CASSLRQNTGELFF
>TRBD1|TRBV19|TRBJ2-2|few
TGTGCCAGTAGGATGGGACAGAGAGGCACCGGGGAGCTGTTTTTT
CASRMGQRGTGELFF
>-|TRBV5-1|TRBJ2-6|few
TGCGCCAGCTCGGACAGCCTTTCCTCTGGGGCCAACGGCCTGACTTTC
CASSDSLSSGANGLTF
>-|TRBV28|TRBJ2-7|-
TGTGCCAGCAGTTCCCCGGGAGACCCGGGGGAGCAGTACTTC
CASSSPGDPGEQYF
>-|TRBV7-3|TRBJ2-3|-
TGTGCCAGCAGCTTAAGGGGGGTGTCCTCCTTCACAGATACGCAGTATTTT
CASSLRGVSSFTDTQYF
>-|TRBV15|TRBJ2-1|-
TGTGCCACCAGCAGAGATGAGGATGAGCAGTTCTTC
CATSRDEDEQFF
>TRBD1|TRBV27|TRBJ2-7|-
TGTGCCAGCAGCTTCTACCGGGACAGGGCGTACGAGCAGTACTTC
CASSFYRDRAYEQYF
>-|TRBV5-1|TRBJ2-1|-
TGCGCCAGCAGCTTGGTAGCAGGGGGGTTCGGAAACAATGAGCAGTTCTTC
CASSLVAGGFGNNEQFF
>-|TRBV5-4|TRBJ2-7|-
TGTGCCAGCAGCCCACCGAGAGAGGACGAGCAGTACTTC
CASSPPREDEQYF
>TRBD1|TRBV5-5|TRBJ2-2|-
TGTGCCAGCACCAGCGCCGGGACAGGGTCCGGGGAGCTGTTTTTT
CASTSAGTGSGELFF
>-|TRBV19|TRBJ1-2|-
TGTGCCAGTACCCCACGCGTAGGCCTGATGGGCTTTCTTTTCGGCTACACCTTC
CASTPRVGLMGFLFGYTF
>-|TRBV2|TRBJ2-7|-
TGTGCCAGCAGTAACCCTGGGGGCCCGGACCCCTACGAGCAGTACTTC
CASSNPGGPDPYEQYF
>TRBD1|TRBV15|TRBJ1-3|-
TGTGCCACCAGCAGAGATCCGGGACAGTTAGCAGGAAACACCATATATTTT
CATSRDPGQLAGNTIYF
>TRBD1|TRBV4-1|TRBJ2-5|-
TGCGCCAGCAGAAAGGACAGGGCAGGGGAGACCCAGTACTTC
CASRKDRAGETQYF
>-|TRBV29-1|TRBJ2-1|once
TGCAGCGTGGGTCAAGGAGCCCAATTGAGTGAGCAGTTCTTC
CSVGQGAQLSEQFF
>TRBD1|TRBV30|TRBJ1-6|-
TGTGCCTGGAAGACTGCCGGGACAGGGAGGGTAGGGGCCCTCCACTTT
CAWKTAGTGRVGALHF
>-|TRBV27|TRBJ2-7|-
TGTGCCAGCAGTTTATGGCCGAGACAAAACTACGAGCAGTACTTC
CASSLWPRQNYEQYF
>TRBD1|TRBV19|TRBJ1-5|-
TGTGCCAGTAGTACAACAGGGGTATCATATCAGCCCCAGCATTTT
CASSTTGVSYQPQHF
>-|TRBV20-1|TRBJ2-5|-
TGCAGTGCTAGTTCCAAGACCCAGTACTTC
CSASSKTQYF
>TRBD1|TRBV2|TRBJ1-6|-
TGTGCCAGCAGGAAAGGGGGCAGGCGGGATAATTCACCCCTCCACTTT
CASRKGGRRDNSPLHF
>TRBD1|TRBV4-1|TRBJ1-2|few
TGCGCCAGCAGGCCGGGACAGCTCTATGGCTACACCTTC
CASRPGQLYGYTF
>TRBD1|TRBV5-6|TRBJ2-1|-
TGTGCCAGCAGCGGGTCCGGACAGGGGGACGATGAGCAGTTCTTC
CASSGSGQGDDEQFF
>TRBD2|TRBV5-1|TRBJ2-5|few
TGCGCCAGCAGCTCTCAGACTAGCTATGAGACCCAGTACTTC
CASSSQTSYETQYF
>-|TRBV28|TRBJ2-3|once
TGTGCCAGCAGTTTAACCCCTGGGGGGACGGCAGATACGCAGTATTTT
CASSLTPGGTADTQYF
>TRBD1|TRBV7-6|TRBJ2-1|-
TGTGCCAGCAGCCCTCTGACAGGGGGCTCCTACAATGAGCAGTTCTTC
CASSPLTGGSYNEQFF
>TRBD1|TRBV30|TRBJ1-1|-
TGTGCCTGGGACAGGGGAAAGGGTGAAGCTTTCTTT
CAWDRGKGEAFF
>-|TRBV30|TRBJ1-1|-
TGTGCCTGCATAGCCTGGACAGCCAACACTGAAGCTTTCTTT
CACIAWTANTEAFF
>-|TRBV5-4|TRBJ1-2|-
TGTGCCAGCAGCTTGGCGGGAAGCAGCTATGGCTACACCTTC
CASSLAGSSYGYTF
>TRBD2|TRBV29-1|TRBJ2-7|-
TGCAGCGTTGAAGATAAACTAGCGGGAGGTGAGCAGTACTTC
CSVEDKLAGGEQYF
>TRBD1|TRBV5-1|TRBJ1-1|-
TGCGCCAGCAGCTTGGTCGGGACAGTCAACACTGAAGCTTTCTTT
CASSLVGTVNTEAFF
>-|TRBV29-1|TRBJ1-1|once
TGCAGCGTTGCGACAGACACTGAAGCTTTCTTT
CSVATDTEAFF
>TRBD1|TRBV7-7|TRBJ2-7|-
TGTGCCAGCAGCAGCGACAGGGGGCGTGAGCAGTACTTC
CASSSDRGREQYF
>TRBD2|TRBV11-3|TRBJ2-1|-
TGTGCCAGCAGCTTAAGTCGTAGCGGGGAGGCCTACAATGAGCAGTTCTTC
CASSLSRSGEAYNEQFF
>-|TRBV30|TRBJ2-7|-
TGTGCCTGGGTTGAGACAATTCATTGGTCCGCCGAGCAGTACTTC
CAWVETIHWSAEQYF
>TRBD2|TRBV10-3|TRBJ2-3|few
TGTGCCATCAGTGAGGGGACTAGCGGGAGGTCCCGGGGCACAGATACGCAGTATTTT
CAISEGTSGRSRGTDTQYF
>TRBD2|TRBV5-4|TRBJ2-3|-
TGTGCCAGCAGCTTGTTTGGGAGGACGGGGGGGCGGTTCACAGATACGCAGTATTTT
CASSLFGRTGGRFTDTQYF
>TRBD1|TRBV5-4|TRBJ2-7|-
TGTGCCAGCAGAAGACAGGGAGCCTACGAGCAGTACTTC
CASRRQGAYEQYF
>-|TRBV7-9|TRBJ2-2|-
TGTGCCAGCAGCCGCTATCCGGGACAGAACACCGGGGAGCTGTTTTTT
CASSRYPGQNTGELFF